The 23 T cell receptor beta chains reported below all come from one sample, sequenced in a study of T cell responses to AZD1222 COVID-19 vaccine (dated by TCRdb to about 2021). This specimen's time point label, interpreted: baseline before first vaccination. The treatment or condition tag for this specimen amounts to: meningococcal conjugate vaccine given as trial control. The library relied on the immunoSEQ multiplex PCR assay. In TCRdb, the immuneACCESS table is reduced to in-frame sequences with V and J assigned. These tables do not hold every clone; where another copy was compared, an unresolved V gene accounts for under half, and the others remain unexplained. The table for this sample lists about 140,000 clones; more than 80% of them were counted only once. More than 0.8% of the sample goes to the ten largest clones. The sample was peripheral blood, taken on day 0 of MenACWY control vaccination. These receptors came from an adult in good health.

The chain is built from TRBV19 and TRBJ1-5; D not certain. Germline V CDR1 and CDR2: LNHDA, SQIVND (reference sequence). The CDR3 extends over 15 amino acids. V gave up 6 bases and J gave up 5 bases, with 17 bases separating them. In nucleotides, the CDR3 is TGTGCCAGTAGCCCTAGGGTTTACGGGGATCAGCCCCAGCATTTT. It yields the protein CASSPRVYGDQPQHF. Based on the CDR3 plus reference TRBV19 and TRBJ1-5, the full variable domain is DGGITQSPKYLFRKEGQNVTLSCEQNLNHDAMYWYRQDPGQGLRLIYYSQIVNDFQKGDIAEGYSVSREKKESFPLTVTSAQKNPTAFYLCASSPRVYGDQPQHFGDGTRLSIL.

The rearrangement links TRBV12-3 or TRBV12-4 to TRBJ1-3; D unclear. V shed 3 bases and J shed 4 bases, with 7 bases lying between them. CDR3 length equals 13 residues. The CDR3 bases are TGTGCCAGCAGTTTGACGTCAGGAAACACCATATATTTT. Translation: CASSLTSGNTIYF.

V usage is TRBV7-2 and J usage is TRBJ1-2; a weak D match, TRBD1 (5 bases). V dropped 0 bases and J dropped 2 bases, with 10 bases sitting between them. This CDR3 region has 15 residues. The germline CDR1 and CDR2 sequences are SGHTA and FQGNSA. CDR3 in DNA: TGTGCCAGCAGCTTAGCCGGGACGGTAAACTATGGCTACACCTTC. It yields the protein CASSLAGTVNYGYTF.

The chain employs TRBV4-1 and TRBJ1-5; 7 positions match TRBD1. J lost 0 bases, V lost 1 base, and 6 bases had no gene match. This CDR3 is built from 17 residues. Germline CDR1 and CDR2: MGHRA and YSYEKL. CDR3 bases: TGCGCCAGCAGCCAAGGGCCAGGACAGGATAGCAATCAGCCCCAGCATTTT. Its protein product is CASSQGPGQDSNQPQHF.

The rearrangement joins TRBV5-6 to TRBJ2-3; the D is unclear. Germline values: CDR1 SGHDT, CDR2 YYEEEE. V lost 6 bases and J 3 bases, leaving 14 bases between the germline ends. This CDR3 comprises 14 residues. The CDR3, as DNA: TGTGCCAGCAACTCCCTGCTCGGGACAGATACGCAGTATTTT. This codes for CASNSLLGTDTQYF.

This rearrangement joins TRBV5-1 to TRBJ2-3; TRBD2 matches 10 bases. The germline gives CDR1 SGHRS, CDR2 YFSETQ. The CDR3 consists of 18 residues. The V and J ends lost 1 base and 1 base, in that order; junction bases with no gene match: 9. The CDR3 DNA reads TGCGCCAGCAGCTTGTCGGGACTAGCGAAATCTCGCACAGATACGCAGTATTTT. This sequence encodes CASSLSGLAKSRTDTQYF.

The chain carries TRBV2 and TRBJ2-2, with D tentatively TRBD1 (5 bases). The V end lost 2 bases, the J end lost 5 bases, and 9 bases lay between the germline ends. In germline, CDR1 is SNHLY, CDR2 FYNNEI. CDR3 length equals 14 residues. For the CDR3, the DNA is TGTGCCAGCAGTGAATTTAAGGGGACCGGGGAGCTGTTTTTT. Encoded protein: CASSEFKGTGELFF. Together with reference TRBV2 and TRBJ2-2, the CDR3 gives the full variable domain: EPEVTQTPSHQVTQMGQEVILRCVPISNHLYFYWYRQILGQKVEFLVSFYNNEISEKSEIFDDQFSVERPDGSNFTLKIRSTKLEDSAMYFCASSEFKGTGELFFGEGSRLTVL.

This clone has a handful of counts. The V gene is TRBV28, the J gene TRBJ1-1; D might be TRBD1 (5 bases). The CDR3 consists of 12 residues. Germline loops: CDR1 MDHEN, CDR2 SYDVKM. V was cut by 6 bases and J by 11 bases, with 16 bases left in between. The CDR3, as DNA: TGTGCCAGCAGCGTCTTAGGGGAAATGGCTTTCTTT. It specifies CASSVLGEMAFF.

The chain couples TRBV6-5 to TRBJ1-4; the D is unclear. The CDR3 consists of 15 residues. The V end lost 5 bases, the J end lost 0 bases, and 10 bases lay between the germline ends. Germline values: CDR1 MNHEY, CDR2 SVGAGI. CDR3 sequence reads: CASSNGLATNEKLFF. The CDR3 DNA reads as TGTGCCAGCAGTAATGGACTGGCAACTAATGAAAAACTGTTTTTT.

The count of this clone is one. As DNA, the CDR3 is TGTGCCACCCATTCACCGGGGGAGGGTCAGCCCCAGCATTTT. Amino acids: CATHSPGEGQPQHF. This chain uses TRBV28 with TRBJ1-5; D possibly corresponds to TRBD1 (5 bases). V dropped 10 bases and J dropped 6 bases, with 19 bases sitting between them. This CDR3 has 14 residues. Germline V gene sequence: CDR1 MDHEN, CDR2 SYDVKM.

This clone has only a few counts. This rearrangement joins TRBV30 to TRBJ1-1; D is perhaps TRBD1 (5 bases). The germline gives CDR1 GTSNPN, CDR2 SVGIG (reference sequence). This CDR3 comprises 13 residues. Trimming removed 6 bases at V and 5 bases at J, with 16 bases between. CDR3 sequence (DNA): TGTGCCTGTCGGGGCAGGGTCACGACTGAAGCTTTCTTT. Translation: CACRGRVTTEAFF.

This clone was recorded once. CDR3 DNA: TGTGCCAGTAGCCCACGAATGGATACGCAGTATTTT. Translation gives CASSPRMDTQYF. The chain carries TRBV19 and TRBJ2-3, with unresolved D. The CDR3 runs 12 residues. V lost 6 bases to trimming and J lost 6 bases, with 10 bases between them. The germline gives CDR1 LNHDA, CDR2 SQIVND (reference sequence).

V and J are TRBV11-2 and TRBJ1-2; 7 bases are a match to TRBD1. Germline assignment: CDR1 SGHAT and CDR2 FQNNGV. V trimming: 0 bases; J trimming: 0 bases; junction bases outside the gene matches: 1. The CDR3 sequence is 15 residues long. Here the CDR3 reads CASSLEGQANYGYTF. DNA of the CDR3: TGTGCCAGCAGCTTAGAAGGACAGGCTAACTATGGCTACACCTTC. Looking up the rest from reference TRBV11-2 and TRBJ1-2 gives the full variable domain: EAGVAQSPRYKIIEKRQSVAFWCNPISGHATLYWYQQILGQGPKLLIQFQNNGVVDDSQLPKDRFSAERLKGVDSTLKIQPAKLEDSAVYLCASSLEGQANYGYTFGSGTRLTVV.

The chain recombines TRBV12-3 or TRBV12-4 with TRBJ1-5, with a weak D call TRBD1 (6 bases). Trimming removed 8 bases from V and 9 bases from J, with 17 bases in between. The CDR3 is made up of 13 amino acids. The CDR3, as DNA: TGTGCCAGCGCCCCGGGACACCGGTCGCCCCAGCATTTT. Translated, it gives CASAPGHRSPQHF.

The chain carries TRBV12-3 or TRBV12-4 and TRBJ2-5; D is ambiguous. The CDR3 contains 13 residues. With 3 bases removed from V and 5 bases from J, the gap between germline ends came to 10 bases. The DNA of the CDR3 is TGTGCCAGCAGTTTCAAGAGACGCGAGACCCAGTACTTC. This gives the protein CASSFKRRETQYF.

The V and J genes are TRBV28 and TRBJ2-3; the D is unclear. Trimming removed 5 bases from V and 6 bases from J, with 9 bases in between. The CDR3 loop spans 12 amino acids. CDR1 and CDR2 from the germline V gene are MDHEN and SYDVKM. The CDR3, as DNA: TGTGCCAGCAGTCTCCGTCGGGATACGCAGTATTTT. This encodes CASSLRRDTQYF.

The chain couples TRBV21-1 to TRBJ2-7. TRBV21-1 is noted as a pseudogene. The CDR3 length is 13 residues. CDR3 in DNA: TGTGCCAGCGGGACGCAGGAAGCCTACGAGCAGTACTTC. Its protein product is CASGTQEAYEQYF.

On this clone: A junction end diverges from the germline sequence, so it may reflect a read error. The chain carries TRBV2 and TRBJ1-1; D unresolved. This CDR3 is 12 amino acids long. Germline CDR1 reads SNHLY; CDR2 reads FYNNEI. The DNA of the CDR3 is TGCCTCAGCCAGAGAACACGGACTGAAGCTTTCTTT. Translated, it gives CLSQRTRTEAFF.

The rearrangement uses TRBV19 and TRBJ1-2, with D perhaps matching TRBD1 (6 bases). CDR1 and CDR2 from the germline V gene are LNHDA and SQIVND (reference sequence). CDR3 length: 13 amino acids. Trimming shortened V by 7 bases and J by 4 bases, and 13 bases separated the two germline ends. CDR3: CASTFGQFYGYTF. The DNA for the CDR3 is TGTGCCAGTACCTTCGGACAGTTCTATGGCTACACCTTC.

This chain links TRBV28 with TRBJ1-1; D remains ambiguous. V lost 2 bases, J lost 6 bases, and 4 bases lay in between. The CDR3 contains 11 residues. The V gene's germline CDR1 is MDHEN and CDR2 SYDVKM. The CDR3 sequence: CASSLAAEAFF. Written as DNA, the CDR3 is TGTGCCAGCAGTTTAGCAGCTGAAGCTTTCTTT.

CDR3 coding DNA: TGTGCCAGCAGTATCCCCTTGGGCACTGAAGCTTTCTTT. It codes for CASSIPLGTEAFF. The J gene is TRBJ1-1, the V gene TRBV7-9; D is unclear. V was cut by 6 bases and J by 4 bases, with 12 bases left in between. Per the germline V gene, CDR1 is SEHNR and CDR2 is FQNEAQ (reference sequence). CDR3 length equals 13 residues.

CDR3 in amino acids: CASSLGGDYGYTF. DNA of the CDR3: TGCGCCAGCAGCTTGGGAGGAGACTATGGCTACACCTTC. The chain couples TRBV5-1 to TRBJ1-2; no clear D gene. Trimming cost V 0 bases and J 3 bases, with 6 bases left between them. CDR3 length: 13 amino acids. Germline V gene data show CDR1 as SGHRS and CDR2 as YFSETQ. Full variable domain (missing parts from reference TRBV5-1 and TRBJ1-2): KAGVTQTPRYLIKTRGQQVTLSCSPISGHRSVSWYQQTPGQGLQFLFEYFSETQRNKGNFPGRFSGRQFSNSRSEMNVSTLELGDSALYLCASSLGGDYGYTFGSGTRLTVV.

The J gene is TRBJ1-1, the V gene TRBV24-1, with D possibly being TRBD1 (5 bases). V gave up 7 bases and J gave up 1 base, with 12 bases separating them. CDR3 length: 14 residues. Germline CDR1 and CDR2: KGHDR and SFDVKD. CDR3 DNA: TGTGCCACCAGACGGGACGGAAAGAACACTGAAGCTTTCTTT. Amino acids: CATRRDGKNTEAFF.